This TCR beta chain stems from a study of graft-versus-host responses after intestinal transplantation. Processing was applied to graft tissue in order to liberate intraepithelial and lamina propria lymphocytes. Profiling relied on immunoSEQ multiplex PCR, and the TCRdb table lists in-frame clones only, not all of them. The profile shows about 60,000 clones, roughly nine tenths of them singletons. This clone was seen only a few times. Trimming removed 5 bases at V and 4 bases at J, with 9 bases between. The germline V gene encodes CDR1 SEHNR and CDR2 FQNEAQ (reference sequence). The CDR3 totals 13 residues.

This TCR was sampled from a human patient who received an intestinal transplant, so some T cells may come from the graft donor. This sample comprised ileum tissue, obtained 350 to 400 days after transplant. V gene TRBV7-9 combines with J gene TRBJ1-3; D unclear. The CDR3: CASSTSSGNTIYF. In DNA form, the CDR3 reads TGTGCCAGCAGCACCTCTTCCGGAAACACCATATATTTT. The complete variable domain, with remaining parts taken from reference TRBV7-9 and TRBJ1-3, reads DTGVSQNPRHKITKRGQNVTFRCDPISEHNRLYWYRQTLGQGPEFLTYFQNEAQLEKSRLLSDRFSAERPKGSFSTLEIQRTEQGDSAMYLCASSTSSGNTIYFGEGSWLTVV.